These 16 T cell receptor beta chains were all obtained from the same sample, sequenced in a study of a mutant IDH1 vaccine in newly diagnosed glioma. The time point is: week 23, last vaccination. A 20-mer mutant IDH1 peptide at 300 ug was injected subcutaneously with topical imiquimod. Sequencing was performed with immunoSEQ multiplex PCR; in TCRdb, only in-frame clones are kept and a portion is missing. Of approximately 35,000 clones detected, around 87% appear once; the ten largest clones hold approximately 2.3%. No antigens are known for them. Here the sequenced sample was PBMCs, taken from a glioma patient whose treatment included an IDH1 peptide vaccine. Every receptor here comes from a man aged 40-49 years with glioma.

Regarding this clone: Sequence at one end of the junction differs from germline and may be a read error. The chain carries TRBV20-1 and TRBJ1-1, with 7 bases lining up with TRBD1. Germline V gene data show CDR1 as DFQATT and CDR2 as SNEGSKA (reference sequence). The CDR3 is 10 amino acids. The CDR3 here is CSAGDRDPFF. DNA of the CDR3: TGCAGTGCTGGAGACAGGGATCCTTTCTTT.

The V gene is TRBV30, the J gene TRBJ1-1; D unresolved. The germline gives CDR1 GTSNPN, CDR2 SVGIG (reference sequence). The CDR3 is 13 residues long. Trimming removed 3 bases from V and 0 bases from J, with 8 bases in between. The CDR3 loop is CAWRQSLNTEAFF. The CDR3 DNA reads TGTGCCTGGAGACAGTCCTTGAACACTGAAGCTTTCTTT.

This clone was observed a handful of times. V is TRBV19 and J is TRBJ2-1, with D uncertain. The CDR3 has 15 amino acids. V lost 4 bases and J lost 10, with 20 bases in between. CDR1 and CDR2 from the germline V gene are LNHDA and SQIVND (reference sequence). CDR3 loop: CASSKGSIRSGEQFF. In DNA form, the CDR3 reads TGTGCCAGTAGTAAGGGCAGTATCAGGTCTGGGGAGCAGTTCTTC.

The chain links TRBV6-1 to TRBJ1-1; 10 bases line up with TRBD1. Trimming took 2 bases from V and 1 from J; bases not matched to a gene: 10. The germline CDR1 and CDR2 sequences are MNHNS and SASEGT. The CDR3 is made up of 18 amino acids. CDR3 in DNA: TGTGCCAGCAGTGAAAGGGACAGGGGTTGGACGGGGAACACTGAAGCTTTCTTT. This translates into CASSERDRGWTGNTEAFF.

This chain links TRBV5-1 with TRBJ1-1, with TRBD1 identical over 7 bases. Germline V gene sequence: CDR1 SGHRS, CDR2 YFSETQ. V gave up 2 bases and J gave up 1 base; unmatched junction bases: 5. The CDR3 has 15 residues. The CDR3 loop is CASSFTGTENTEAFF. The CDR3 nucleotides are TGCGCCAGCAGCTTCACCGGGACAGAGAACACTGAAGCTTTCTTT.

CDR3 loop: CAWASRYLDEQYV. The CDR3, as DNA: TGTGCCTGGGCATCTAGGTACTTAGACGAGCAGTACGTC. The rearrangement uses TRBV30 and TRBJ2-7; no clear D. The CDR3 has 13 amino acids. In germline, CDR1 is GTSNPN, CDR2 SVGIG (reference sequence). V was clipped by 5 bases and J by 5 bases, with 16 bases between them.

The V and J genes are TRBV29-1 and TRBJ1-1; no firm D call. The CDR3 consists of 13 residues. Germline loops: CDR1 SQVTM, CDR2 ANQGSEA. With 5 bases removed from V and 4 bases from J, the gap between germline ends came to 14 bases. The DNA for the CDR3 is TGCAGCGTTTCGACGGCTACGGGCACTGAAGCTTTCTTT. Protein: CSVSTATGTEAFF. Complete variable domain (other parts from reference TRBV29-1 and TRBJ1-1): SAVISQKPSRDICQRGTSLTIQCQVDSQVTMMFWYRQQPGQSLTLIATANQGSEATYESGFVIDKFPISRPNLTFSTLTVSNMSPEDSSIYLCSVSTATGTEAFFGQGTRLTVV.

The gene calls are TRBV6-5 and TRBJ2-5; TRBD1 agrees at 10 bases. This CDR3 is built from 15 residues. The ends lost 4 bases at V and 3 bases at J; junction bases unmatched: 5. Germline V CDR1 and CDR2: MNHEY, SVGAGI. The CDR3 sequence: CASSSVGQGEETQYF. The CDR3 DNA sequence: TGTGCCAGCAGTTCCGTAGGACAGGGGGAAGAGACCCAGTACTTC.

The CDR3 coding sequence is TGTGCCAGCAGCCAATTTACCGGGACAGGCGATGGCTACACCTTC. Amino acid sequence: CASSQFTGTGDGYTF. This chain uses TRBV14 with TRBJ1-2; 8 bases map to TRBD1. The V gene end was trimmed by 2 bases and the J gene end by 6 bases; junction bases not matched to a gene: 8. This CDR3 spans 15 amino acids. The V gene's germline CDR1 is SGHDN and CDR2 FVKESK.

V is TRBV12-5 and J is TRBJ2-7; D is uncertain. The CDR3 spans 15 residues. Trimming cost V 0 bases and J 2 bases, with 11 bases left between them. CDR1 and CDR2 from the germline V gene are LGHNT and FRNRAP. The DNA for the CDR3 is TGTGCTAGTGGTTTGGTACGGCGGCTGGCCTACGAGCAGTACGTC. Encoded protein: CASGLVRRLAYEQYV.

This chain links TRBV29-1 with TRBJ2-2, with D tentatively TRBD1 (5 bases). CDR1 is SQVTM, CDR2 ANQGSEA, per germline. Trimming removed 3 bases at V and 5 bases at J, with 13 bases between. The CDR3 length is 14 residues. The CDR3 loop is CSVEKGFGTGELFF. The CDR3, as DNA: TGCAGCGTTGAGAAGGGGTTTGGGACCGGGGAGCTGTTTTTT.

V and J are TRBV5-1 and TRBJ1-1, with 7 positions matching TRBD1. Germline CDR1 reads SGHRS; CDR2 reads YFSETQ. V was clipped by 3 bases and J by 5 bases; unmatched bases: 7. This CDR3 comprises 14 residues. The CDR3: CASSSSGGWTEAFF. The CDR3 coding sequence is TGCGCCAGCAGCTCTTCAGGGGGATGGACTGAAGCTTTCTTT.

The chain couples TRBV5-4 to TRBJ2-1, with TRBD1 identical over 9 bases. Losses at the gene ends were 4 bases for V and 7 bases for J; bases not matched to a gene: 9. Germline loops: CDR1 SGHNT, CDR2 YYREEE (reference sequence). The CDR3 covers 15 residues. This CDR3 is CASSGGTGMGNEQFF. CDR3 in DNA: TGTGCCAGCAGCGGCGGGACAGGGATGGGGAATGAGCAGTTCTTC.

V usage is TRBV7-9 and J usage is TRBJ2-2; TRBD1 is a possible D gene (6 bases). Germline CDR1 is SEHNR and CDR2 is FQNEAQ (reference sequence). This CDR3 contains 15 residues. The V gene lost 4 bases and the J gene lost 0 bases, with 9 bases spanning the gap. CDR3 sequence: CASSSTGANTGELFF. The DNA of the CDR3 is TGTGCCAGCAGCTCGACAGGCGCGAACACCGGGGAGCTGTTTTTT.

The chain is built from TRBV28 and TRBJ1-5; 7 bases fit TRBD1. The CDR3 has 16 residues. CDR1 and CDR2 (germline): MDHEN, SYDVKM. Trimming cost V 4 bases and J 3 bases; bases outside gene matches: 9. The CDR3 loop reads CASSSSTGLFNQPQHF. CDR3 DNA sequence: TGTGCCAGCAGTTCCTCGACAGGGCTTTTCAATCAGCCCCAGCATTTT.

This rearrangement joins TRBV2 to TRBJ1-1, with a possible D match to TRBD1 (5 bases). With 7 bases removed from V and 1 base from J, the gap between germline ends came to 13 bases. The germline gives CDR1 SNHLY, CDR2 FYNNEI. The CDR3 runs to 14 residues. In nucleotides, the CDR3 is TGTGCCAGCAAAGGGGCATGGACGAACACTGAAGCTTTCTTT. As protein: CASKGAWTNTEAFF.